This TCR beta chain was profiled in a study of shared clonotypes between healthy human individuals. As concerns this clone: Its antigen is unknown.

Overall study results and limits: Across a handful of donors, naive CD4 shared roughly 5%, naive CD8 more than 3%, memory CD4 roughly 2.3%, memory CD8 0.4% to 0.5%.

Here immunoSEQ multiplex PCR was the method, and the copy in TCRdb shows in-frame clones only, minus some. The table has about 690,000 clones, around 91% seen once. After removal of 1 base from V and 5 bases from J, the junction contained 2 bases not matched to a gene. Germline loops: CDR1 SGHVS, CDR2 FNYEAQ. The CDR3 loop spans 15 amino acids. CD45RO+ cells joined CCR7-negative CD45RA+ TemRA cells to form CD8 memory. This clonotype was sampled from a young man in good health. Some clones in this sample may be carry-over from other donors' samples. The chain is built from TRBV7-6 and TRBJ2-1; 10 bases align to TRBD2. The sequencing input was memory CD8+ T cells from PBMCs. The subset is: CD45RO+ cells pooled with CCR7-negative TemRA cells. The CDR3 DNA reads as TGTGCCAGCAGCTTAGGACTAGCGGGCAACAATGAGCAGTTCTTC. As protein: CASSLGLAGNNEQFF. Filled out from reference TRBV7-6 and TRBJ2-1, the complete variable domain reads GAGVSQSPRYKVTKRGQDVALRCDPISGHVSLYWYRQALGQGPEFLTYFNYEAQQDKSGLPNDRFSAERPEGSISTLTIQRTEQRDSAMYRCASSLGLAGNNEQFFGPGTRLTVL.